This is a list of T cell receptor beta chains from one sample in a study of shared clonotypes between healthy human individuals. Using immunoSEQ multiplex PCR, the repertoire was profiled, and TCRdb retains in-frame clones only, with some absent. This sample has about 600,000 clones, with 97% found just once. The sequencing input was naive CD4+ T cells sorted from blood. These receptors all stem from a woman in her twenties or thirties in good health. The CDR3 runs from the conserved cysteine through the conserved F or W. The order of the fields is D gene, clone size, J gene, V gene, CDR3 DNA, CDR3 protein. A D gene is named only where the DNA matches it firmly. Some rows mark clone size as missing; the rest say once, few, many or name a class of expanded clone.

.	.	TRBJ2-3	TRBV4-2	TGTGCCAGCAGCCAAGAAAGGTGGGCAGATACGCAGTATTTT	CASSQERWADTQYF
.	.	TRBJ2-1	TRBV6-1	TGTGCCAGCAGTGAATTGAATATCTACAATGAGCAGTTCTTC	CASSELNIYNEQFF
.	.	TRBJ1-1	TRBV7-2	TGTGCCAGCAGCTTAGATTCGGGGCTCGCTGAAGCTTTCTTT	CASSLDSGLAEAFF
.	.	TRBJ2-5	TRBV27	TGTGCCAGCAGTTTTGGGCGCAAAGTAGAGACCCAGTACTTC	CASSFGRKVETQYF
.	.	TRBJ2-4	TRBV5-1	TGCGCCAGCAGCCATGCCTGGGGTGACATTCAGTACTTC	CASSHAWGDIQYF
.	.	TRBJ1-1	TRBV6-6	TGTGCCAGCAGGGAGGTGAACACTGAAGCTTTCTTT	CASREVNTEAFF
.	.	TRBJ2-6	TRBV5-1	TGCGCCAGCAGCTCGACGAGTTCGGCCGGCCTTGGGGCCAACGTCCTGACTTTC	CASSSTSSAGLGANVLTF
TRBD1	once	TRBJ1-1	TRBV29-1	TGCAGCGTAGAGGGACAGGGGGGGACTGAAGCTTTCTTT	CSVEGQGGTEAFF
TRBD1	.	TRBJ2-7	TRBV28	TGTGCCAGCAGTTTAGGGGGGACAGGGAGCTACGAGCAGTACTTC	CASSLGGTGSYEQYF
TRBD2	.	TRBJ2-7	TRBV11-2	TGTGCCAGCAGCTGGCGGGAGGGCCTTGTCTACGAGCAGTACTTC	CASSWREGLVYEQYF
TRBD2	.	TRBJ2-1	TRBV28	TGTGCCAGCAGTTCACCCAATGGACTAGCGGGAGCAGATGAGCAGTTCTTC	CASSSPNGLAGADEQFF
.	.	TRBJ2-3	TRBV5-1	TGCGCCAGCAGCTTGGCAGGAGAACGGAAACTTAGCACAGATACGCAGTATTTT	CASSLAGERKLSTDTQYF
.	.	TRBJ1-3	TRBV18	TGTGCCAGCTCACCACCGTCCCCTGGAAACACCATATATTTT	CASSPPSPGNTIYF
.	.	TRBJ2-7	TRBV5-1	TGCGCCAGCAGCGGAACAGGATACGAGCAGTACTTC	CASSGTGYEQYF
.	.	TRBJ1-1	TRBV29-1	TGCAGCGTTTCCCCTCTTTCGGGAGAGAAATACACTGAAGCTTTCTTT	CSVSPLSGEKYTEAFF
.	.	TRBJ1-1	TRBV27	TGTGCCAGCTTTGAGTGGGGACGAGCTCTCACTGAAGCTTTCTTT	CASFEWGRALTEAFF
TRBD2	.	TRBJ2-1	TRBV2	TGTGCCAGCAGTCTGCGGGAGGGCCACAATGAGCAGTTCTTC	CASSLREGHNEQFF
.	.	TRBJ2-7	TRBV5-1	TGCGCCAGCAGCTTGGAGGGCAGGGCCGGTAGCGAGCAGTACTTC	CASSLEGRAGSEQYF
.	.	TRBJ2-3	TRBV27	TGTGCCAGCAGGGAGGGCTACCTCACAGATACGCAGTATTTT	CASREGYLTDTQYF
TRBD2	.	TRBJ2-1	TRBV10-2	TGCGCCAGCGACCTGGCAGCCGGACTAGCGGGAAGGTCAGGTGAGCAGTTCTTC	CASDLAAGLAGRSGEQFF
.	.	TRBJ2-7	TRBV27	TGTGCCAGCAGTTTACGGGTTCTCGGGAGCTCCTACGAGCAGTACTTC	CASSLRVLGSSYEQYF
.	.	TRBJ2-6	TRBV5-4	TGTGCCAGCAGTAAGGACAGCTACTCTGGGGCCAACGTCCTGACTTTC	CASSKDSYSGANVLTF
TRBD1	.	TRBJ2-5	TRBV5-4	TGTGCCAGCAGCCCCCAAGGGACAGGGATAGAGACCCAGTACTTC	CASSPQGTGIETQYF
.	.	TRBJ1-1	TRBV23-1	TGCGCCAGCAGTTCCTTCCCGGGGGACACTGAAGCTTTCTTT	CASSSFPGDTEAFF
TRBD2	.	TRBJ2-1	TRBV4-2	TGTGCCAGCAGCCAAGTTTTGGCTAGCGGGATGATCCACAATGAGCAGTTCTTC	CASSQVLASGMIHNEQFF
.	.	TRBJ2-7	TRBV28	TGTGCCAGCAGTACCCCGGGGGCCAACGAGCAGTACTTC	CASSTPGANEQYF
TRBD2	.	TRBJ2-3	TRBV29-1	TGCAGCGTAAGGCGAGGGAGACTAGCGACAGATACGCAGTATTTT	CSVRRGRLATDTQYF
TRBD1	.	TRBJ1-5	TRBV18	TGTGCCAGCTCACCCGGGACAGATAGCAATCAGCCCCAGCATTTT	CASSPGTDSNQPQHF
.	.	TRBJ2-3	TRBV7-9	TGTGCCAGCAGCCCATCCGAAGGTGGTCGGTATTTT	CASSPSEGGRYF
.	once	TRBJ2-2	TRBV7-8	TGTGCCAGCAGCTCCTGGGGGATAATCGCCGGGGAGCTGTTTTTT	CASSSWGIIAGELFF
.	.	TRBJ2-4	TRBV30	TGTGCCTGGATTCGGCGGGTAGCCAAAAACATTCAGTACTTC	CAWIRRVAKNIQYF
.	.	TRBJ1-4	TRBV4-1	TGCGCCAGCAGCCAAGATCAAGGAGTTAGAGGTGAAAAACTGTTTTTT	CASSQDQGVRGEKLFF